The TCR beta chain described here comes from a study of regulatory T cells in long-lasting Graves disease. Study-level points and caveats: Persistent-disease Graves' patients showed less TCR diversity than new cases. Between persistent patients, roughly 2,600 public clonotypes were shared, exceeding the 800 to 1,000 shared between new patients. Gene preferences differed: TRBV28, TRBJ1-2, TRBJ2-5 in persistent cases.

Described time point: newly diagnosed GD, antithyroid drugs for less than 3 months. Following extraction of RNA from PBMCs, that RNA was used to make the TCR library. Through Arm-PCR of CDR3 regions and iRepertoire HTBI primers, TCR beta libraries were built. In TCRdb, the multiplex PCR reads were re-called with MiXCR into one record per CDR3 protein. This sample has a few hundred thousand distinct CDR3 sequences, with 20% found just once. V lost 1 base to trimming and J lost 2 bases; unmatched junction nucleotides: 2. CDR3 length: 16 residues. The germline gives CDR1 LNHDA, CDR2 SQIVND (reference sequence). About this clonotype itself: The antigen is unknown.

The input for sequencing was peripheral blood mononuclear cells (PBMCs), taken at new diagnosis, from a patient treated with antithyroid drugs. The V gene is TRBV19, the J gene TRBJ2-1; 10 bases agree with TRBD2. The clonotype was recovered from a female donor with Graves disease. The CDR3 bases are TGTGCCAGTAGTATAGCTAGCGGGGGCACCTACAATGAGCAGTTCTTC. Its protein is CASSIASGGTYNEQFF.